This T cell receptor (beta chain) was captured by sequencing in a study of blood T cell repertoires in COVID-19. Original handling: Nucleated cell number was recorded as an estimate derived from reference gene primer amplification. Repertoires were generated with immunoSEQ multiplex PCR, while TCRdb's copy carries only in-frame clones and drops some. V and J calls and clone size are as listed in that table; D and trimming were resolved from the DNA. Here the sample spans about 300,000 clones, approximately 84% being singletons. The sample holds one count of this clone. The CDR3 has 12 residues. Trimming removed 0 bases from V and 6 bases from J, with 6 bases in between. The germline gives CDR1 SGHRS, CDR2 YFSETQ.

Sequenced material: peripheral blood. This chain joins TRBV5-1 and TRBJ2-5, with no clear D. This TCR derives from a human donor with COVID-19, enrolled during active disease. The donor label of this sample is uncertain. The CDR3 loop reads CASSLAPKTQYF. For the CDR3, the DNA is TGCGCCAGCAGCTTGGCCCCCAAGACCCAGTACTTC.